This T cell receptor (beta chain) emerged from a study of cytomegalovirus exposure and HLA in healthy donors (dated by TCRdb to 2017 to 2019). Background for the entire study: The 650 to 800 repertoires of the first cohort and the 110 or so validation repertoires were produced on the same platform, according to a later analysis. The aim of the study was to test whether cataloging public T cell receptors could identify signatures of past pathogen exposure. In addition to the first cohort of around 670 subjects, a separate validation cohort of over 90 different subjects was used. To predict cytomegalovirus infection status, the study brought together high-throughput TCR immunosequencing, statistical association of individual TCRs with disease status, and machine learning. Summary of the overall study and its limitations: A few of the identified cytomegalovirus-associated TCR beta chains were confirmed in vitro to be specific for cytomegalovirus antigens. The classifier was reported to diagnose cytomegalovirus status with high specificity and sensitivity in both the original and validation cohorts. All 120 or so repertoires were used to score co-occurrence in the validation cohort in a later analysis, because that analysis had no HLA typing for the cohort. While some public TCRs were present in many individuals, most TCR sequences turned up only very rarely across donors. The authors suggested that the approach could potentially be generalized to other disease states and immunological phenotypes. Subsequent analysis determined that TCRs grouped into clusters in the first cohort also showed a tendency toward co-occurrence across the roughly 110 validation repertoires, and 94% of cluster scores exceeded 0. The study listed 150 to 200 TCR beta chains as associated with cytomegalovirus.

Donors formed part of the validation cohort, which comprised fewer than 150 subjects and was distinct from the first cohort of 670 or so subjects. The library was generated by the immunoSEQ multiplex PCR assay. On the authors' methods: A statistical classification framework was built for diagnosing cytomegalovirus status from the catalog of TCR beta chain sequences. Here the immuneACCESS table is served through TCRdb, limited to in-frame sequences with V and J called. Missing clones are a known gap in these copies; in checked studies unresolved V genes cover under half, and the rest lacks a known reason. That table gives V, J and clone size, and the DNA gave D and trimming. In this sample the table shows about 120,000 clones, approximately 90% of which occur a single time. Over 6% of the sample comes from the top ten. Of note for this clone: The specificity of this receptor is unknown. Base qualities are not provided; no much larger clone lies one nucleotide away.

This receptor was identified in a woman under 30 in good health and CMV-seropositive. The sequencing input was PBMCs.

The CDR3 sequence is CASSIRPSGSTRNEQYF. The DNA reads as follows: TGTGCCAGTAGTATCCGGCCTAGCGGGAGTACCAGGAACGAGCAGTACTTC. The chain couples TRBV19 to TRBJ2-7, and TRBD2 matches 10 of the central bases. Germline trimming: 3 bases from V, 5 bases from J; junction bases outside gene matches: 13. From the cysteine through the phenylalanine, the CDR3 covers 17 amino acids. The only DNA kept is the CDR3, 51 bases in frame from the first base. The germline V gene (reference sequence) supplies CDR1 LNHDA and CDR2 SQIVND.